A single sample is the source of the 32 T cell receptor beta chains below, sequenced in a study of OX40 agonist ivuxolimab in advanced cancers. Only in-frame clones appear in the TCRdb table, and some are missing; sequencing was by immunoSEQ multiplex PCR. This table has 70,000 to 95,000 clones, about 90% appearing once. Sequencing used CD4+ or CD8+ T cells sorted from blood, obtained in a trial of the OX40 agonist ivuxolimab. All receptors come from an adult with an advanced solid tumor such as melanoma, head and neck, liver or kidney cancer.

This clone was observed a single time. This chain connects TRBV2 to TRBJ2-3, with D possibly TRBD1 on 6 matching bases. The CDR3 spans 15 residues. Trimming stripped 4 bases from V and 0 bases from J, with 11 bases between. Per the germline V gene, CDR1 is SNHLY and CDR2 is FYNNEI. CDR3 in amino acids: CASSAGQTSTDTQYF. In DNA, the CDR3 is TGTGCCAGCAGTGCCGGACAGACTAGCACAGATACGCAGTATTTT.

This chain connects TRBV7-8 to TRBJ2-3; possibly TRBD2 for D (5 bases). V shed 8 bases and J shed 8 bases, with 26 bases lying between them. The CDR3 runs to 16 residues. Germline lookup yields CDR1 SGHVS and CDR2 FQNEAQ. Written as DNA, the CDR3 is TGTGCCAGCGCCAGCGGAAGGGCTAGTGTGGAGTCTACGCAGTATTTT. This sequence encodes CASASGRASVESTQYF.

The V and J genes are TRBV7-3 and TRBJ2-1; the match to TRBD1 covers 7 bases. The V segment lost 2 bases and the J segment 6 bases; nucleotides outside the gene matches: 4. CDR3 length: 14 residues. Germline V gene data show CDR1 as SGHTA and CDR2 as FQGTGA. This chain's CDR3 is CASSLGQVVNEQFF. Here the CDR3 DNA reads TGTGCCAGCAGCTTAGGACAGGTAGTCAATGAGCAGTTCTTC.

In its sample, this clone was seen a few times. V usage is TRBV11-3 and J usage is TRBJ2-7; the D gene is possibly TRBD2 (7 bases). V was trimmed by 1 base and J by 9 bases, leaving 13 bases between them. The germline V gene has CDR1 SGHNT and CDR2 YENEEA. The CDR3 loop spans 13 amino acids. The DNA for the CDR3 is TGTGCCAGCAGCTTAGGGCGGGGGCATCCGCAGTACTTC. Translating it yields CASSLGRGHPQYF.

V usage is TRBV27 and J usage is TRBJ1-4, with 7 bases matching TRBD1. V dropped 6 bases and J dropped 2; count of bases not matched to a gene: 9. Germline V gene data show CDR1 as MNHEY and CDR2 as SMNVEV (reference sequence). The CDR3 is 16 residues long. The CDR3 DNA follows: TGTGCCAGCAGACCGACAGGGAGGGCCACTAATGAAAAACTGTTTTTT. As protein: CASRPTGRATNEKLFF.

The rearrangement joins TRBV11-2 to TRBJ2-3, with D unclear. The CDR3 contains 16 residues. Germline V gene sequence: CDR1 SGHAT, CDR2 FQNNGV. Trimming removed 5 bases from V and 0 bases from J, with 15 bases in between. CDR3: CASSVGLLLSTDTQYF. CDR3 DNA sequence: TGTGCCAGCAGCGTAGGTCTGCTCCTAAGCACAGATACGCAGTATTTT.

V is TRBV19 and J is TRBJ1-5, with D unclear. Germline CDR1 is LNHDA and CDR2 is SQIVND (reference sequence). CDR3 size: 13 residues. V lost 5 bases, J lost 4 bases, and 9 bases lay in between. The CDR3 is CASSRSGNQPQHF. In DNA form, the CDR3 reads TGTGCCAGTAGTCGCAGTGGGAATCAGCCCCAGCATTTT.

J is TRBJ2-7 and V is TRBV29-1, with D uncertain. V was trimmed by 6 bases and J by 2 bases, leaving 8 bases between them. The CDR3 loop spans 11 amino acids. Germline loops: CDR1 SQVTM, CDR2 ANQGSEA. CDR3 region: CSVLGTYEQYF. CDR3 DNA sequence: TGCAGCGTGTTGGGTACCTACGAGCAGTACTTC.

V usage is TRBV10-1 and J usage is TRBJ2-2; tentative D call: TRBD2 (5 bases). Germline V gives CDR1 WNHNN, CDR2 SYGVQD (reference sequence). V was shortened by 4 bases and J by 5 bases, with 11 bases between the two germline ends. The CDR3 is made up of 14 amino acids. The CDR3, as DNA: TGCGCCAGCAGTGCGATCTCGGGAACCGGGGAGCTGTTTTTT. This gives the protein CASSAISGTGELFF.

The J gene is TRBJ2-6, the V gene TRBV7-2; 8 bases fit TRBD2. V shed 4 bases, J shed 4 bases, and the junction held 9 bases outside the gene matches. The CDR3 length is 17 residues. Germline V gene data show CDR1 as SGHTA and CDR2 as FQGNSA. The CDR3 DNA sequence: TGTGCCAGCAGCTCACAAGCGGGGGCGGGAGGGGCCAACGTCCTGACTTTC. It codes for CASSSQAGAGGANVLTF. Based on the CDR3 plus reference TRBV7-2 and TRBJ2-6, the full variable domain is GAGVSQSPSNKVTEKGKDVELRCDPISGHTALYWYRQSLGQGLEFLIYFQGNSAPDKSGLPSDRFSAERTGGSVSTLTIQRTQQEDSAVYLCASSSQAGAGGANVLTFGAGSRLTVL.

This chain joins TRBV27 and TRBJ1-1, with D unclear. Looked up from germline, CDR1 is MNHEY and CDR2 is SMNVEV (reference sequence). The CDR3 runs to 15 residues. V gave up 2 bases and J gave up 0 bases, with 10 bases separating them. The CDR3 DNA follows: TGTGCCAGCAGTTTACAGGCGGCCCTGAACACTGAAGCTTTCTTT. Translated, it gives CASSLQAALNTEAFF.

This clone appeared once. The V gene is TRBV7-2, the J gene TRBJ2-3; TRBD2 agrees at 10 bases. The V segment lost 5 bases and the J segment 2 bases; nucleotides outside the gene matches: 10. Germline values: CDR1 SGHTA, CDR2 FQGNSA. This CDR3 comprises 17 residues. The CDR3: CASSPRVAGGLTDTQYF. Here the CDR3 DNA reads TGTGCCAGCAGCCCTAGGGTAGCGGGGGGCCTCACAGATACGCAGTATTTT.

The chain uses TRBV9 and TRBJ2-1; the match to TRBD2 covers 12 bases. CDR1 and CDR2 from the germline V gene are SGDLS and YYNGEE. This CDR3 is 19 amino acids long. With V trimmed by 0 bases and J by 8 bases, 15 bases remained unmatched. For the CDR3, the DNA is TGTGCCAGCAGCGTAGTCGGAAAGTTTGAGACTAGCGGGAGCCATGAGCAGTTCTTC. This codes for CASSVVGKFETSGSHEQFF.

The rearrangement joins TRBV5-4 to TRBJ2-7; 8 bases map to TRBD1. Trimming took 4 bases from V and 1 from J; bases not matched to a gene: 4. CDR1 is SGHNT, CDR2 YYREEE, per germline (reference sequence). CDR3 size: 14 residues. The CDR3 bases are TGTGCCAGCAGCCGCGACAGGGGTTCCTACGAGCAGTACTTC. Amino acid sequence: CASSRDRGSYEQYF.

The chain combines TRBV19 with TRBJ2-5; no reliable D call. This CDR3 region has 14 residues. With 3 bases removed from V and 0 bases from J, the gap between germline ends came to 8 bases. The germline CDR1 and CDR2 sequences are LNHDA and SQIVND (reference sequence). The CDR3 is CASSMVSNQETQYF. The CDR3 nucleotides are TGTGCCAGTAGTATGGTCTCCAACCAAGAGACCCAGTACTTC.

The genes are TRBV30 and TRBJ1-5; 7 bases agree with TRBD1. CDR1 and CDR2 from the germline V gene are GTSNPN and SVGIG (reference sequence). V was pared by 4 bases and J by 3 bases, with 6 bases of the junction left unmatched. The CDR3 runs to 14 residues. In DNA form, the CDR3 reads TGTGCCTGGAACTCCGACAGGGCCAATCAGCCCCAGCATTTT. Translating it yields CAWNSDRANQPQHF.

The V and J genes are TRBV11-2 and TRBJ2-1; D not resolved. The CDR3 is made up of 12 amino acids. Germline CDR1 SGHAT, CDR2 FQNNGV. V was pared by 6 bases and J by 8 bases, with 11 bases between. The CDR3, as DNA: TGTGCCAGCAGTCGAGTACGGGATGAGCAGTTCTTC. Protein: CASSRVRDEQFF.

The chain links TRBV27 to TRBJ2-2, with TRBD2 identical over 7 bases. The CDR3 length is 16 residues. The ends lost 7 bases at V and 3 bases at J; junction bases unmatched: 11. CDR1 is MNHEY and CDR2 is SMNVEV in the germline V gene (reference sequence). The CDR3 region is CASTLKGRGYTGELFF. Here the CDR3 DNA reads TGTGCCAGCACCCTTAAGGGGCGGGGGTACACCGGGGAGCTGTTTTTT.

The chain is built from TRBV2 and TRBJ1-2; tentatively, D is TRBD1 (6 bases). Per germline, CDR1 SNHLY and CDR2 FYNNEI. This CDR3 has 15 residues. The V and J ends lost 2 bases and 0 bases respectively, with 10 bases between them. The chain's CDR3 is CASSEQGIANYGYTF. As DNA, the CDR3 is TGTGCCAGCAGTGAACAGGGGATTGCTAACTATGGCTACACCTTC.

V usage is TRBV19 and J usage is TRBJ1-5; a possible D gene is TRBD1 (5 bases). Germline CDR1 and CDR2: LNHDA and SQIVND (reference sequence). V dropped 4 bases and J dropped 6 bases, with 22 bases sitting between them. The CDR3 is 17 residues long. The CDR3 DNA sequence: TGTGCCAGTAGTAGGGGGGAGGAGGGCGCGGAAGGTCAGCCCCAGCATTTT. Translating gives CASSRGEEGAEGQPQHF.

This clone appeared once. The chain combines TRBV7-6 with TRBJ1-2; no definite D call. Germline V gene lookup returns CDR1 SGHVS and CDR2 FNYEAQ. V dropped 5 bases and J dropped 4 bases, with 14 bases sitting between them. CDR3 length: 14 amino acids. CDR3 nucleotide sequence: TGTGCCAGCAGCACAGACGGCCGGCCCTATGGCTACACCTTC. It translates to CASSTDGRPYGYTF. Complete variable domain (other parts from reference TRBV7-6 and TRBJ1-2): GAGVSQSPRYKVTKRGQDVALRCDPISGHVSLYWYRQALGQGPEFLTYFNYEAQQDKSGLPNDRFSAERPEGSISTLTIQRTEQRDSAMYRCASSTDGRPYGYTFGSGTRLTVV.

The genes are TRBV7-9 and TRBJ2-3; D is possibly TRBD2 (6 bases). Trimming took 1 base from V and 1 from J, leaving 9 bases between them. The CDR3 extends over 15 amino acids. Germline CDR1 is SEHNR and CDR2 is FQNEAQ (reference sequence). The CDR3 loop is CASSLGRGGTDTQYF. The CDR3 DNA follows: TGTGCCAGCAGCTTAGGGCGGGGAGGCACAGATACGCAGTATTTT.

This sequence joins TRBV11-2 and TRBJ2-7, with D perhaps matching TRBD1 (5 bases). The CDR3 is 12 amino acids. V was pared by 4 bases and J by 2 bases, with 6 bases between. Germline-derived CDR1 and CDR2 are SGHAT and FQNNGV. CDR3 region: CASSWGAYEQYF. CDR3 DNA: TGTGCCAGCAGCTGGGGCGCCTACGAGCAGTACTTC.

The chain employs TRBV11-2 and TRBJ2-1; TRBD2 is a possible D gene (7 bases). Germline V gene lookup returns CDR1 SGHAT and CDR2 FQNNGV. The CDR3 is made up of 16 amino acids. Trimming removed 1 base at V and 5 bases at J, with 15 bases between. CDR3 protein: CASSLVWGGRNNEQFF. For the CDR3, the DNA is TGTGCCAGCAGCTTAGTTTGGGGGGGCAGGAACAATGAGCAGTTCTTC.

The rearrangement uses TRBV19 and TRBJ2-2, with a weak D call TRBD1 (6 bases). CDR1 and CDR2 from the germline V gene are LNHDA and SQIVND (reference sequence). V gave up 5 bases and J gave up 3 bases, with 16 bases separating them. The length of the CDR3 is 16 residues. CDR3 coding DNA: TGTGCCAGTAGTCGCTTTTTGGGGGCGGACACCGGGGAGCTGTTTTTT. Translation gives CASSRFLGADTGELFF.

The V and J genes are TRBV6-5 and TRBJ2-1, with TRBD2 matching 8 bases. V trimming: 6 bases; J trimming: 8 bases; junction bases outside the gene matches: 12. Germline V gene data show CDR1 as MNHEY and CDR2 as SVGAGI. This CDR3 comprises 15 residues. CDR3 bases: TGTGCCAGCAGAGGCCCGGGACTAGGGGCCCATGAGCAGTTCTTC. This sequence encodes CASRGPGLGAHEQFF.

The genes are TRBV7-2 and TRBJ1-5; D gene uncertain. This CDR3 contains 15 residues. The V gene's germline CDR1 is SGHTA and CDR2 FQGNSA. V gave up 1 base and J gave up 3 bases, with 10 bases separating them. The chain's CDR3 is CASSLGGIDNQPQHF. CDR3 in DNA: TGTGCCAGCAGCTTAGGGGGTATTGACAATCAGCCCCAGCATTTT.

The chain carries TRBV7-9 and TRBJ1-2; TRBD1 matches 8 bases. With 6 bases clipped from V and 7 bases from J, the junction kept 7 bases outside the gene matches. From germline, CDR1 is SEHNR and CDR2 FQNEAQ (reference sequence). There are 13 residues in the CDR3. The CDR3 sequence: CASSTQGAGGYTF. CDR3 nucleotide sequence: TGTGCCAGCAGTACTCAGGGGGCAGGTGGCTACACCTTC.

The V call is TRBV6-5, the J call TRBJ1-1; D ambiguous. Per the germline V gene, CDR1 is MNHEY and CDR2 is SVGAGI. Trimming stripped 5 bases from V and 7 bases from J, with 8 bases between. CDR3 length: 11 amino acids. CDR3 DNA: TGTGCCAGCAGTATAAGTCATGAAGCTTTCTTT. Its protein is CASSISHEAFF.

About this clone itself: Other nucleotide sequences from this sample produce the same CDR3. The chain employs TRBV19 and TRBJ2-2; no clear D. The CDR3 consists of 13 residues. V lost 3 bases and J lost 1, with 3 bases in between. CDR1 is LNHDA and CDR2 is SQIVND in the germline V gene (reference sequence). The CDR3 bases are TGTGCCAGTAGTATCGGGAACACCGGGGAGCTGTTTTTT. This encodes CASSIGNTGELFF.

This clone was detected a few times. The V call is TRBV5-1, the J call TRBJ2-2, with 13 bases aligning to TRBD2. This CDR3 region has 19 residues. In germline, CDR1 is SGHRS, CDR2 YFSETQ. The trim removed 4 bases at V and 4 bases at J, leaving 13 bases unmatched. DNA of the CDR3: TGCGCCAGCAGCACGTGGACTAGCGGGAGTTTTCTTGCCACCGGGGAGCTGTTTTTT. Translating it yields CASSTWTSGSFLATGELFF.

Concerning this clone itself: Compared with germline, one end of the junction differs, possibly owing to a read error. The rearrangement links TRBV7-7 to TRBJ2-7, with no clear D. The CDR3 spans 14 residues. The germline V gene encodes CDR1 SSHAT and CDR2 FNYEAQ (reference sequence). The CDR3 DNA reads as TGTGCTAGCAGCCCCGACCGCTATTCCTACGAGCAGTACTTC. It specifies CASSPDRYSYEQYF.